A single sample is the source of the 5 T cell receptor beta chains below, sequenced in a study of Ad26.COV2.S vaccination and SARS-CoV-2 variants. Treatment noted: over 15 received Ad26.COV2.S at low or high dose, single or two shots; a few received placebo; per-sample allocation not given. Specimens were obtained on day 63 following the first vaccine or placebo injection. The protocol was immunoSEQ multiplex PCR, while the TCRdb copy is restricted to in-frame clones and leaves out a portion. Of about 320,000 clones in the sample, just over 85% are singletons; the top ten hold under 2%. The sequences come from peripheral blood, collected in a trial of Ad26.COV2.S vaccine versus placebo. The receptors stem from a person between 18 and 60 years old who received the Ad26.COV2.S COVID-19 vaccine or a placebo.

The CDR3 sequence: CASSVEGGNTIYF. CDR3 DNA: TGTGCCAGCAGCGTAGAGGGGGGAAACACCATATATTTT. The chain is built from TRBV9 and TRBJ1-3, with D perhaps matching TRBD1 (5 bases). Germline-derived CDR1 and CDR2 are SGDLS and YYNGEE. The CDR3 runs to 13 residues. V was clipped by 0 bases and J by 4 bases, with 5 bases between them.

V is TRBV13 and J is TRBJ2-7; D call uncertain. With 3 bases removed from V and 0 bases from J, the gap between germline ends came to 9 bases. This CDR3 is 14 amino acids long. Germline V gene lookup returns CDR1 PRHDT and CDR2 FYEKMQ (reference sequence). The CDR3 loop reads CASSLPLSSYEQYF. The CDR3 bases are TGTGCCAGCAGCTTGCCTTTGAGCTCCTACGAGCAGTACTTC.

This chain uses TRBV5-1 with TRBJ2-7; 8 bases agree with TRBD2. Trimming removed 0 bases from V and 6 bases from J; junction bases left unmatched: 5. The CDR3 runs 14 residues. Germline V gene lookup returns CDR1 SGHRS and CDR2 YFSETQ. The CDR3 loop reads CASSLDSGVGEQYF. CDR3 nucleotide sequence: TGCGCCAGCAGCTTGGATAGCGGGGTGGGCGAGCAGTACTTC. Looking up the rest from reference TRBV5-1 and TRBJ2-7 gives the full variable domain: KAGVTQTPRYLIKTRGQQVTLSCSPISGHRSVSWYQQTPGQGLQFLFEYFSETQRNKGNFPGRFSGRQFSNSRSEMNVSTLELGDSALYLCASSLDSGVGEQYFGPGTRLTVT.

The chain is built from TRBV30 and TRBJ1-2; no clear D. V was cut by 3 bases and J by 4 bases, with 18 bases left in between. Germline V gives CDR1 GTSNPN, CDR2 SVGIG (reference sequence). This CDR3 is 15 amino acids long. In DNA, the CDR3 is TGTGCCTGGAGACCTTTGCAGGCGACCACCTATGGCTACACCTTC. This sequence encodes CAWRPLQATTYGYTF.

The CDR3 here is CASSQYYSNQPQHF. The CDR3 DNA reads TGTGCCAGCAGCCAATACTATAGCAATCAGCCCCAGCATTTT. The genes are TRBV3-1 (or the pseudogene TRBV3-2) and TRBJ1-5; D ambiguous. The CDR3 consists of 14 residues. Germline CDR1 and CDR2: LGHDT and YNNKEL (reference sequence). Trimming took off 2 bases at V and 0 bases at J, with 5 bases between the two ends.